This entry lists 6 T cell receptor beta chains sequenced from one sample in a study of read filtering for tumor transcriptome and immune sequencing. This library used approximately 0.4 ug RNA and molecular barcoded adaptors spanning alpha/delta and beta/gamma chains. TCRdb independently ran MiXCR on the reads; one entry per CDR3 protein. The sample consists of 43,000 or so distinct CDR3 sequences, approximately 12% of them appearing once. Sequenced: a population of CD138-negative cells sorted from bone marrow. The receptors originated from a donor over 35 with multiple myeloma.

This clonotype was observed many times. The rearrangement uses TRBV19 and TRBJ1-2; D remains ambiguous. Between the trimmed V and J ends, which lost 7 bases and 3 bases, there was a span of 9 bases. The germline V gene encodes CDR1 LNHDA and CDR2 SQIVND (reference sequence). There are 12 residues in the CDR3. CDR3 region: CASKAGDYGYTF. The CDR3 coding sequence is TGTGCCAGTAAAGCGGGAGACTATGGCTACACCTTC.

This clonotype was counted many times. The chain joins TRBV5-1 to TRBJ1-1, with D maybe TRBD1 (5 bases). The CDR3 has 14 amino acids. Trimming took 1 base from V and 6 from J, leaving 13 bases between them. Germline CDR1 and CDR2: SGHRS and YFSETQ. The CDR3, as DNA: TGCGCCAGCAGCTTGACCAGGGAATTCGCTGAAGCTTTCTTT. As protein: CASSLTREFAEAFF.

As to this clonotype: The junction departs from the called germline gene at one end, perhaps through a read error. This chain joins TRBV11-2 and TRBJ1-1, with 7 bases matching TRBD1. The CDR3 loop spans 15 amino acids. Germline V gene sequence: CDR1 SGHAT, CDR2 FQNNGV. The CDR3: CASSAPGQWSTEALF. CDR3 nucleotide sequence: TGTGCCAGCAGCGCCCCGGGACAGTGGAGCACTGAAGCTCTCTTT.

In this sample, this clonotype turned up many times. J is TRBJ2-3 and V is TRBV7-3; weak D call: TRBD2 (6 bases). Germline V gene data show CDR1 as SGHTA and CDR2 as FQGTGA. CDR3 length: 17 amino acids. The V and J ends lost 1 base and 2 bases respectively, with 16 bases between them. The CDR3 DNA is TGTGCCAGCAGCTTAAAGGTTCCAGCGGGTAACACAGATACGCAGTATTTT. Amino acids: CASSLKVPAGNTDTQYF.

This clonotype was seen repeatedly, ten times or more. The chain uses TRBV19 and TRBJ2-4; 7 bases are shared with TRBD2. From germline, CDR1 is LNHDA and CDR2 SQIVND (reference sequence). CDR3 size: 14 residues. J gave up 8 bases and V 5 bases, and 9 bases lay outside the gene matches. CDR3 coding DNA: TGTGCCAGTAGTCCCGGCGGGCGGGAGTACATTCAGTACTTC. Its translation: CASSPGGREYIQYF.

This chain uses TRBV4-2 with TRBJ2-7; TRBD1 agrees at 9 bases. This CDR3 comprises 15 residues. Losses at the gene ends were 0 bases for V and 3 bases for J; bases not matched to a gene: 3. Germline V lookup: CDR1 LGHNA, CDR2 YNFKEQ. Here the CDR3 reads CASSQERTGDYEQYF. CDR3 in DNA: TGTGCCAGCAGCCAAGAAAGGACAGGGGACTACGAGCAGTACTTC.